This T cell receptor (beta chain) was documented in a study of graft-versus-host responses after intestinal transplantation. About the research overall: Recipients underwent multivisceral, liver-intestinal, or isolated intestinal transplants. Each patient got anti-thymocyte globulin induction, then tacrolimus and steroids for around three years. Findings and limits, study-wide: GvH clone levels peaked in circulation, and this peak was associated with early post-transplant HvG declines.

Here immunoSEQ multiplex PCR was the method, and the copy in TCRdb shows in-frame clones only, minus some. The sample lists some 86,000 clones; roughly 90% were seen once. Of note for this clone: The antigen remains unidentified.

CDR3 length: 15 amino acids. Germline V gene sequence: CDR1 SGHKS, CDR2 YYEKEE (reference sequence). With V trimmed by 3 bases and J by 0 bases, 3 bases remained unmatched. The chain recombines TRBV5-5 with TRBJ2-5, with 9 bases lining up with TRBD1. The specimen comprised unstimulated CD4+ T cells sorted from spleen or lymph node cells, sampled before transplant. This TCR came from a human donor who was the organ donor for an intestinal transplant. The CDR3 sequence is CASSSGTGYQETQYF. CDR3 bases: TGTGCCAGCAGCTCGGGGACAGGGTACCAAGAGACCCAGTACTTC.